One sample yielded the 30 T cell receptor beta chains listed below, sequenced in a study of cytomegalovirus exposure and HLA in healthy donors. Primers: 60 Vbeta forward and 13 Jbeta reverse. Measured with immunoSEQ multiplex PCR; TCRdb has only the in-frame clones, and not every one. Of 150,000 or so clones listed, roughly 79% are singletons. The sample was PBMCs. Receptors originate from a woman in her thirties or forties in good health and CMV-seropositive.

The rearrangement uses TRBV6-1 and TRBJ2-3, with TRBD2 matching over 10 bases. Germline V gene sequence: CDR1 MNHNS, CDR2 SASEGT. The CDR3 runs 17 residues. With V trimmed by 0 bases and J by 1 base, 4 bases remained unmatched. The CDR3 sequence is CASSEAILAGGTDTQYF. In DNA form, the CDR3 reads TGTGCCAGCAGTGAAGCGATTCTAGCGGGGGGCACAGATACGCAGTATTTT.

In its sample, this clone is medium-sized. The V and J genes are TRBV5-6 and TRBJ1-1; 12 nucleotides match TRBD1. CDR1 is SGHDT and CDR2 is YYEEEE in the germline V gene. This CDR3 is built from 16 residues. The V gene end was trimmed by 4 bases and the J gene end by 0 bases; junction bases not matched to a gene: 4. The CDR3 loop reads CASSRDRGRMNTEAFF. The CDR3 DNA sequence: TGTGCCAGCAGCAGGGACAGGGGGCGGATGAACACTGAAGCTTTCTTT.

Written as DNA, the CDR3 is TGTGCCAGCAGCGCACCCAAGCAGGGAGGTCGCGAGCAGTACTTC. Protein: CASSAPKQGGREQYF. The rearrangement joins TRBV7-9 to TRBJ2-7; possibly TRBD2 for D (6 bases). Trimming pared 5 bases from V and 6 bases from J, leaving 20 bases between. The CDR3 has 15 residues. Germline V CDR1 and CDR2: SEHNR, FQNEAQ (reference sequence).

The chain combines TRBV9 with TRBJ1-2, with D uncertain. The germline V and J ends were trimmed by 1 base and 6 bases, with 16 bases remaining between them. Germline V CDR1 and CDR2: SGDLS, YYNGEE. This CDR3 has 15 residues. The DNA of the CDR3 is TGTGCCAGCAGCGTATTGAGAGGAGATCGAGATGGCTACACCTTC. Protein product: CASSVLRGDRDGYTF. The whole variable domain, filled in from reference TRBV9 and TRBJ1-2, reads DSGVTQTPKHLITATGQRVTLRCSPRSGDLSVYWYQQSLDQGLQFLIQYYNGEERAKGNILERFSAQQFPDLHSELNLSSLELGDSALYFCASSVLRGDRDGYTFGSGTRLTVV.

V and J are TRBV19 and TRBJ1-2, with 8 bases fitting TRBD1. Germline CDR1 reads LNHDA; CDR2 reads SQIVND (reference sequence). The CDR3 totals 15 residues. The junction had 13 bases not matched to a gene; V was cut back by 7 bases and J by 6 bases. CDR3 region: CASNPRTQGANGYTF. The DNA for the CDR3 is TGTGCCAGTAACCCTAGAACCCAGGGGGCGAATGGCTACACCTTC. Drawing the rest from reference TRBV19 and TRBJ1-2, the complete variable domain is DGGITQSPKYLFRKEGQNVTLSCEQNLNHDAMYWYRQDPGQGLRLIYYSQIVNDFQKGDIAEGYSVSREKKESFPLTVTSAQKNPTAFYLCASNPRTQGANGYTFGSGTRLTVV.

This clone has just one count. The chain has TRBV5-1 and TRBJ1-1; no firm D call. V was trimmed by 0 bases and J by 11 bases, leaving 17 bases between them. The CDR3 is made up of 14 amino acids. The germline V gene has CDR1 SGHRS and CDR2 YFSETQ. CDR3 coding DNA: TGCGCCAGCAGCTTGGATACAGCGGCGAATGGGGCTTTCTTT. The encoded protein is CASSLDTAANGAFF.

The chain employs TRBV6-1 and TRBJ2-2; D might be TRBD2 (6 bases). The CDR3 totals 16 residues. Germline V gene lookup returns CDR1 MNHNS and CDR2 SASEGT. Trimming left V 4 bases short and J 0 bases short, with 12 bases between. The CDR3 sequence: CASSGPGLANTGELFF. The DNA of the CDR3 is TGTGCCAGCAGTGGGCCGGGACTCGCGAACACCGGGGAGCTGTTTTTT.

The sample holds a few counts of this clone. The V gene is TRBV6-5, the J gene TRBJ1-3; no reliable D call. The V and J ends lost 6 bases and 0 bases respectively, with 9 bases between them. Germline CDR1 is MNHEY and CDR2 is SVGAGI. The CDR3 is 14 amino acids. DNA for the CDR3: TGTGCCAGCAGGACTTCCTTCTCTGGAAACACCATATATTTT. This gives the protein CASRTSFSGNTIYF.

The J gene is TRBJ1-1, the V gene TRBV18; 8 nucleotides match TRBD1. CDR1 and CDR2 from the germline V gene are KGHSH and LQKENI. The CDR3 has 15 residues. V was pared by 5 bases and J by 10 bases, with 15 bases of the junction left unmatched. This CDR3 is CASSATSTGADGAFF. The CDR3 DNA reads as TGTGCCAGCTCAGCCACCTCGACAGGGGCCGACGGAGCTTTCTTT.

A single count supports this clone. The J gene is TRBJ2-7, the V gene TRBV7-9, with 12 nucleotides matching TRBD2. After removal of 5 bases from V and 1 base from J, the junction contained 6 bases not matched to a gene. The germline V gene encodes CDR1 SEHNR and CDR2 FQNEAQ (reference sequence). This CDR3 comprises 16 residues. CDR3 residues: CASSNTGTSGSYEQYF. In nucleotides, the CDR3 is TGTGCCAGCAGCAACACCGGGACTAGCGGGTCCTACGAGCAGTACTTC.

The chain has TRBV28 and TRBJ2-6, with D perhaps matching TRBD1 (6 bases). This CDR3 contains 15 residues. V shed 5 bases and J shed 0 bases, with 8 bases lying between them. From germline, CDR1 is MDHEN and CDR2 SYDVKM. The chain's CDR3 is CASSPTGSGANVLTF. CDR3 sequence (DNA): TGTGCCAGCAGTCCGACAGGCTCTGGGGCCAACGTCCTGACTTTC.

V usage is TRBV14 and J usage is TRBJ2-3, with D uncertain. Trimming took off 0 bases at V and 8 bases at J, with 12 bases between the two ends. The CDR3 covers 14 residues. CDR1 and CDR2 (germline): SGHDN, FVKESK. CDR3 residues: CASSQDFSVSTQYF. The CDR3 DNA is TGTGCCAGCAGCCAAGATTTTAGTGTATCTACGCAGTATTTT. The full variable domain, its missing parts supplied by reference TRBV14 and TRBJ2-3, is EAGVTQFPSHSVIEKGQTVTLRCDPISGHDNLYWYRRVMGKEIKFLLHFVKESKQDESGMPNNRFLAERTGGTYSTLKVQPAELEDSGVYFCASSQDFSVSTQYFGPGTRLTVL.

This chain uses TRBV6-4 with TRBJ1-6; D gene unclear. The CDR3 runs to 15 residues. Trimming shortened V by 5 bases and J by 0 bases, and 8 bases separated the two germline ends. The V gene's germline CDR1 is MRHNA and CDR2 SNTAGT. As DNA, the CDR3 is TGTGCCAGCAGTCCCGGTGGCTCCTATAATTCACCCCTCCACTTT. This codes for CASSPGGSYNSPLHF.

V gene TRBV18 combines with J gene TRBJ2-1, with D tentatively TRBD2 (7 bases). The germline V gene encodes CDR1 KGHSH and CDR2 LQKENI. V was clipped by 4 bases and J by 3 bases, with 16 bases between them. CDR3 length: 16 amino acids. CDR3 in DNA: TGTGCCAGCTCACTAGTCCAAGGGGGGGACTACAATGAGCAGTTCTTC. Encoded protein: CASSLVQGGDYNEQFF.

This chain connects TRBV28 to TRBJ1-2, with D perhaps matching TRBD1 (6 bases). CDR3 length: 14 amino acids. Trimming removed 5 bases from V and 5 bases from J, with 15 bases in between. Per the germline V gene, CDR1 is MDHEN and CDR2 is SYDVKM. CDR3 sequence reads: CASSLTGGRYGYTF. The CDR3, as DNA: TGTGCCAGCAGTCTAACGGGGGGCCGATATGGCTACACCTTC.

This clone has only a few counts. The chain couples TRBV7-3 to TRBJ2-7, with a weak D call TRBD1 (6 bases). Germline assignment: CDR1 SGHTA and CDR2 FQGTGA. There are 14 residues in the CDR3. V was shortened by 4 bases and J by 1 base, with 11 bases between the two germline ends. The CDR3 here is CASSSNRESYEQYF. The CDR3 bases are TGTGCCAGCAGCTCCAACAGGGAGTCCTACGAGCAGTACTTC.

The rearrangement links TRBV5-6 to TRBJ2-7, with a possible D match to TRBD2 (5 bases). Germline-derived CDR1 and CDR2 are SGHDT and YYEEEE. The germline V and J ends were trimmed by 4 bases and 1 base, with 9 bases remaining between them. This CDR3 has 13 residues. This CDR3 is CASSRTVSYEQYF. CDR3 bases: TGTGCCAGCAGCCGGACTGTATCCTACGAGCAGTACTTC.

The rearrangement joins TRBV5-1 to TRBJ2-3; 14 nucleotides line up with TRBD2. J lost 2 bases, V lost 3 bases, and 11 bases had no gene match. The CDR3 loop spans 19 amino acids. Germline CDR1 and CDR2: SGHRS and YFSETQ. The CDR3, as DNA: TGCGCCAGCAGCTCGACTAGCGGGGGGGCCGAACGCTCCACAGATACGCAGTATTTT. It encodes CASSSTSGGAERSTDTQYF. The variable domain in full, with the rest retrieved from reference TRBV5-1 and TRBJ2-3, is KAGVTQTPRYLIKTRGQQVTLSCSPISGHRSVSWYQQTPGQGLQFLFEYFSETQRNKGNFPGRFSGRQFSNSRSEMNVSTLELGDSALYLCASSSTSGGAERSTDTQYFGPGTRLTVL.

V gene TRBV5-4 combines with J gene TRBJ1-6, with D perhaps matching TRBD1 (5 bases). Trimming removed 1 base at V and 8 bases at J, with 10 bases between. Germline V gene sequence: CDR1 SGHNT, CDR2 YYREEE (reference sequence). This CDR3 contains 14 residues. Here the CDR3 DNA reads TGTGCCAGCAGCTTGCAGGGTATGCATTCACCCCTCCACTTT. Translated: CASSLQGMHSPLHF.

V is TRBV7-9 and J is TRBJ2-1, with 9 bases matching TRBD1. CDR3 size: 15 residues. V was pared by 5 bases and J by 7 bases, with 9 bases of the junction left unmatched. Germline CDR1 SEHNR, CDR2 FQNEAQ (reference sequence). Written as DNA, the CDR3 is TGTGCCAGCAGCCGGTTTGTGGACAGGGGAAATGAGCAGTTCTTC. It encodes CASSRFVDRGNEQFF.

This clone was detected a few times. The chain links TRBV7-3 to TRBJ1-4, with TRBD1 matching over 9 bases. This CDR3 region has 15 residues. The junction had 4 bases not matched to a gene; V was cut back by 3 bases and J by 5 bases. Germline V gene data show CDR1 as SGHTA and CDR2 as FQGTGA. The CDR3, as DNA: TGTGCCAGCAGCTTGACAGGGGGTCGAAATGAAAAACTGTTTTTT. This codes for CASSLTGGRNEKLFF.

V is TRBV6-1 and J is TRBJ1-5, with 8 nucleotides matching TRBD1. Germline values: CDR1 MNHNS, CDR2 SASEGT. The CDR3 spans 14 residues. The trim removed 3 bases at V and 7 bases at J, leaving 5 bases unmatched. In DNA form, the CDR3 reads TGTGCCAGCAGTGACGCAGGGGGCGGGCAGCCCCAGCATTTT. This encodes CASSDAGGGQPQHF.

The chain links TRBV10-2 to TRBJ2-7; D remains ambiguous. The CDR3 length is 13 residues. The germline V gene has CDR1 WSHSY and CDR2 SAAADI. Trimming took 2 bases from V and 3 from J, leaving 8 bases between them. CDR3: CASSEPKIYEQYF. The CDR3 DNA follows: TGCGCCAGCAGTGAGCCAAAAATCTACGAGCAGTACTTC.

This rearrangement joins TRBV6-5 to TRBJ1-3; D is possibly TRBD1 (5 bases). The CDR3 has 15 residues. CDR1 is MNHEY and CDR2 is SVGAGI in the germline V gene. The ends were cut back, 2 bases at V and 0 bases at J, with 8 bases in the middle. CDR3 sequence: CASSYGGFSGNTIYF. CDR3 bases: TGTGCCAGCAGTTACGGGGGGTTCTCTGGAAACACCATATATTTT.

The V and J genes are TRBV4-2 and TRBJ1-2; 7 nucleotides align to TRBD1. This CDR3 spans 15 amino acids. The J segment lost 8 bases and the V segment lost 0 bases, leaving 9 bases of the junction unmatched. Germline assignment: CDR1 LGHNA and CDR2 YNFKEQ. The CDR3, as DNA: TGTGCCAGCAGCCAAGATCGGGACAGAGCCTGGGGCTACACCTTC. The encoded protein is CASSQDRDRAWGYTF.

This clone was recorded only once. The CDR3 region has the DNA TGTGCCAGCAGAGACAGGGGGCGACACGAGCAGTACTTC. Amino acids: CASRDRGRHEQYF. The rearrangement joins TRBV6-1 to TRBJ2-7, with TRBD1 matching over 10 bases. Germline V lookup: CDR1 MNHNS, CDR2 SASEGT. This CDR3 spans 13 amino acids. The ends lost 6 bases at V and 5 bases at J; junction bases unmatched: 4.

The rearrangement uses TRBV27 and TRBJ2-5, with 9 bases fitting TRBD1. TRBJ2-7 matches the DNA end more closely, so the J call is doubtful. This CDR3 spans 14 amino acids. Germline loops: CDR1 MNHEY, CDR2 SMNVEV (reference sequence). This CDR3 reads CASRAGTGLREQYF. DNA for the CDR3: TGTGCCAGCAGGGCTGGGACAGGGTTACGCGAGCAGTACTTC.

This chain links TRBV2 with TRBJ2-7; D is possibly TRBD1 (5 bases). The V and J ends lost 0 bases and 5 bases respectively, with 14 bases between them. The CDR3 consists of 15 residues. Germline-derived CDR1 and CDR2 are SNHLY and FYNNEI. In DNA, the CDR3 is TGTGCCAGCAGTGAAGCGGGGCAGCCATCTGACGAGCAGTACTTC. It specifies CASSEAGQPSDEQYF.

This clone occurred once. The V call is TRBV7-2, the J call TRBJ2-5; tentative D call: TRBD2 (6 bases). Germline lookup yields CDR1 SGHTA and CDR2 FQGNSA. The CDR3 loop spans 14 amino acids. V gave up 4 bases and J gave up 7 bases, with 16 bases separating them. DNA of the CDR3: TGTGCCAGCAGCTCCGACCCGGGGGTAGGGACCCAGTACTTC. Protein product: CASSSDPGVGTQYF.

The chain employs TRBV11-2 and TRBJ1-2; weak D call: TRBD1 (5 bases). The CDR3 is 16 amino acids. Germline CDR1 SGHAT, CDR2 FQNNGV. The V and J ends lost 5 bases and 4 bases respectively, with 20 bases between them. CDR3 protein: CASSRGTGGVSYGYTF. The CDR3 DNA reads TGTGCCAGCAGCCGGGGGACGGGGGGAGTTAGCTATGGCTACACCTTC.